This TCR beta chain is from a study of blood T cell repertoires in COVID-19 (dated by TCRdb to 2018 to 2020). Study-wide context: Collaborator samples came from the United States, Italy and Spain and covered acute and convalescent phases of COVID-19. Nearly every sample came with metadata listing a de-identified subject ID, COVID-19 status, age in years and sex. Samples were obtained from the ongoing ImmuneRACE study (first 160 participants) and from 1,254 subjects provided by 6 global collaborators. A freely available public database, intended as a resource for researchers studying the immune response to SARS-CoV-2, is where the repertoires were released. Where available, HLA class I and class II types were taken from metadata supplied by the sample provider and were not determined by assay-based typing. The prospective study material was composed of cDNA or gDNA derived from T cells, B-cell-depleted T cells, or PBMCs. Subjects who had been exposed to COVID-19, were actively infected with it, or had recovered from it provided the deeply sampled blood TCRbeta repertoires that made up the dataset.

In regard to this clone: Its recognized antigen is unknown. No clone much larger than this one lies a single base away; base qualities are absent.

The immunoSEQ Assay, a bias-controlled multiplex PCR, was used to amplify TCRbeta CDR3 regions from genomic DNA. In the paper's pipeline: The number of nucleated cells in each sample was estimated from the amplification of reference gene primers within the assay. Sequence reads were collapsed and filtered to measure the absolute abundance of every unique TCRbeta CDR3 rearrangement. Productive Simpson clonality was computed per sample as the square root of Simpson's diversity index over productive rearrangements. TCRdb took over this immuneACCESS table, retaining in-frame rearrangements with V and J assigned. Such tables are incomplete; in checked studies, under half of the missing clones stem from an unresolved V gene, and the remainder is unexplained. That table is the source of V, J and clone size, and D and trimming were worked out from the DNA. The sample contains around 310,000 clones, approximately 89% of them found a single time. About 5% of the sample comes from the top ten.

Enrolling through a virtual design, the prospective study's participants ranged in age from roughly 18 to 95 years and lived across 24 United States geographic areas. To assign participants to cohorts, the prospective study relied on clinical history that participants themselves reported in a screening survey and a study questionnaire. ImmuneRACE Cohort 3 recovered participants were defined by two consecutive negative NP/OP PCR tests, healthcare professional clearance, or symptom resolution. Mobile phlebotomists in the prospective study collected whole blood, serum and a nasopharyngeal or oropharyngeal swab from every participant. Additional blood draws and questionnaires over an approximately 2-month period could optionally be provided by prospective study participants. Before DNA extraction, blood samples from the prospective study were shipped at room temperature or frozen. The study at large found these results: The amount of clinical and demographic metadata varied by source and participant and was provided uncurated.

Sequencing was done on a sample of PBMCs or T cells enriched from blood (not recorded which). This TCR was sampled from a man aged 30-40 years who had recovered from COVID-19.

The CDR3: CSASDGFGETQYF. The DNA sequence is TGCAGTGCTAGTGACGGGTTCGGTGAGACCCAGTACTTC. The V gene is TRBV20-1 and the J gene is TRBJ2-5; the D gene lacks a confident call. Looking up the germline V gene (reference sequence) yields CDR1 DFQATT and CDR2 SNEGSKA. V and J are truncated by 3 bases and 5 bases respectively, leaving an intervening sequence of 13 bases. The CDR3 numbers 13 residues from cysteine through phenylalanine. Only CDR3 DNA remains: 39 bases, in frame from the first base.